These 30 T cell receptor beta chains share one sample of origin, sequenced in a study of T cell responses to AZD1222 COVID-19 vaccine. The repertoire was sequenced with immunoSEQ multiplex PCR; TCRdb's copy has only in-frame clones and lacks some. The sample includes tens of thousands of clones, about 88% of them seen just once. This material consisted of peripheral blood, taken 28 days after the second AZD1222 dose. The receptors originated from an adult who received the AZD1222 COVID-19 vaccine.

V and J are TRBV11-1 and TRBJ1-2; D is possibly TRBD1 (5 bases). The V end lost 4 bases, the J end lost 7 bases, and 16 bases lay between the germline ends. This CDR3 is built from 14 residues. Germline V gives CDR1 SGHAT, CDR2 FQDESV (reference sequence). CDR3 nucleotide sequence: TGTGCCAGCAGCTCTAGAGGGACCCAGCGTGGCTACACCTTC. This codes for CASSSRGTQRGYTF. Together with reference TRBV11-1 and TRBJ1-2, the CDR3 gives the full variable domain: EAEVAQSPRYKITEKSQAVAFWCDPISGHATLYWYRQILGQGPELLVQFQDESVVDDSQLPKDRFSAERLKGVDSTLKIQPAELGDSAMYLCASSSRGTQRGYTFGSGTRLTVV.

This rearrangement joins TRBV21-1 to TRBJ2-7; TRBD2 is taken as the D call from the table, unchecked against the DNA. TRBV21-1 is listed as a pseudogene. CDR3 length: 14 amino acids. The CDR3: CASSGTSGNYEQYF. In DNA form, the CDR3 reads TGTGCCAGCAGTGGGACTAGCGGTAACTACGAGCAGTACTTC.

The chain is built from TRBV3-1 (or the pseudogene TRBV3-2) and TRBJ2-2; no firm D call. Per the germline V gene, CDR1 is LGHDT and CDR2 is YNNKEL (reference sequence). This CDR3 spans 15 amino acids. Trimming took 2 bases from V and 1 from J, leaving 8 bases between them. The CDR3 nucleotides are TGTGCCAGCAGCCAACCGGGTATGAACACCGGGGAGCTGTTTTTT. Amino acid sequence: CASSQPGMNTGELFF.

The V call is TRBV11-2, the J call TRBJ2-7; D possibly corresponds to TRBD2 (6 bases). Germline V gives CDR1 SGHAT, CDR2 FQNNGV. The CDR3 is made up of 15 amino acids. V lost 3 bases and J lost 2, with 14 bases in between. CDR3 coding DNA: TGTGCCAGCAGCTTCGCCCGGAGGGGAACCTACGAGCAGTACTTC. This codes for CASSFARRGTYEQYF.

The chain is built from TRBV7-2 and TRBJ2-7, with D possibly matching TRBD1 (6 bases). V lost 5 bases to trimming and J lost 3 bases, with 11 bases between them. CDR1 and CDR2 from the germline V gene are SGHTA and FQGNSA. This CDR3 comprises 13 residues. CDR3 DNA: TGTGCCAGCAGCGGGGGCAGACACTACGAGCAGTACTTC. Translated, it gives CASSGGRHYEQYF. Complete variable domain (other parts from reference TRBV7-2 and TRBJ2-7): GAGVSQSPSNKVTEKGKDVELRCDPISGHTALYWYRQSLGQGLEFLIYFQGNSAPDKSGLPSDRFSAERTGGSVSTLTIQRTQQEDSAVYLCASSGGRHYEQYFGPGTRLTVT.

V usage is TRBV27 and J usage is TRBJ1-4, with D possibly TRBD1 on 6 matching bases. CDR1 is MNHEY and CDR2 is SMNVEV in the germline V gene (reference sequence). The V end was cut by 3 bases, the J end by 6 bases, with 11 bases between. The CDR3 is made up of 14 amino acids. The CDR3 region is CASSLRGFDEKLFF. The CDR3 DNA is TGTGCCAGCAGTTTGAGGGGGTTCGATGAAAAACTGTTTTTT.

CDR3 sequence: CAWKDAYEQYF. CDR3 nucleotides: TGTGCCTGGAAAGACGCGTACGAGCAGTACTTC. V is TRBV30 and J is TRBJ2-7, with D uncertain. The CDR3 runs 11 residues. The germline V and J ends were trimmed by 4 bases and 4 bases, with 8 bases remaining between them. The V gene's germline CDR1 is GTSNPN and CDR2 SVGIG (reference sequence).

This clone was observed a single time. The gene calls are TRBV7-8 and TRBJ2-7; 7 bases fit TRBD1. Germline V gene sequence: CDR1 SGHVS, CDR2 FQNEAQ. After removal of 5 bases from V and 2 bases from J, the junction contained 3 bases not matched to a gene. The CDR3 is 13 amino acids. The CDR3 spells CASSADRAYEQYF. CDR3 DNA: TGTGCCAGCAGCGCCGACAGGGCCTACGAGCAGTACTTC.

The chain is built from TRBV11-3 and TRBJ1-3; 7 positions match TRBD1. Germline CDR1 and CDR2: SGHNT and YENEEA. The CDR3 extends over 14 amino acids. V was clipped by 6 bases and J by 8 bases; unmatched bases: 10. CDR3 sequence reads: CASRVDTGEDTIYF. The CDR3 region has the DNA TGTGCCAGCAGGGTCGATACAGGGGAGGACACCATATATTTT.

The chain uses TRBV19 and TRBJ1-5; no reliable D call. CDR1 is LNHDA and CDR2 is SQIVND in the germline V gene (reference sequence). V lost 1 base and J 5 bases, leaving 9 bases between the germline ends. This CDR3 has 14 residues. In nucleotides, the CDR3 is TGTGCCAGTAGTATAGGGACGGCCGATCAGCCCCAGCATTTT. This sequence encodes CASSIGTADQPQHF.

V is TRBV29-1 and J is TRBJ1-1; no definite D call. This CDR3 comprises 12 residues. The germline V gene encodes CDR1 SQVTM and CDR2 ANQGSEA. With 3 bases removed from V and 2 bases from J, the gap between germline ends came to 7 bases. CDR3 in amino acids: CSVDRQNTEAFF. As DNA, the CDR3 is TGCAGCGTTGATAGGCAAAACACTGAAGCTTTCTTT.

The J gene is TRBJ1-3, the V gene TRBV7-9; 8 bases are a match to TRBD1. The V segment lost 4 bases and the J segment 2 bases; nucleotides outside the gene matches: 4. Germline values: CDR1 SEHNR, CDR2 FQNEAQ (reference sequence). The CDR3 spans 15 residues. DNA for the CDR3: TGTGCCAGCAGCTACGGGGGACAGGCTGGAAACACCATATATTTT. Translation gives CASSYGGQAGNTIYF.

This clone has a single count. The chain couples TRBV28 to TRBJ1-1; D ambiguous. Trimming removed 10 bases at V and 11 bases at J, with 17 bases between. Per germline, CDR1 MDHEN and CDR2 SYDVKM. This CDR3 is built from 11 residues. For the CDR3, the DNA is TGTGCCACCCAACCTCCCCAAAATGCTTTCTTT. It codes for CATQPPQNAFF.

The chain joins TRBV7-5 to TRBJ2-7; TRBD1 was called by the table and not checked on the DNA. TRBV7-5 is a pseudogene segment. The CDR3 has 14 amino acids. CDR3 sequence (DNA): TGTGTCAGAAGCTTACGGGGACAGGGTTACGAGCAGTACTTC. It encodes CVRSLRGQGYEQYF.

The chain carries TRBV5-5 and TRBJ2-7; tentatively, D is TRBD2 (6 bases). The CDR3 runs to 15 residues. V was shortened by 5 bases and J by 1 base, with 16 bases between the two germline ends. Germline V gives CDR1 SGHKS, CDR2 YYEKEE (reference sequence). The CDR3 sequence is CASRGGAAASYEQYF. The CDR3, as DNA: TGTGCCAGCAGGGGAGGAGCGGCCGCTTCCTACGAGCAGTACTTC.

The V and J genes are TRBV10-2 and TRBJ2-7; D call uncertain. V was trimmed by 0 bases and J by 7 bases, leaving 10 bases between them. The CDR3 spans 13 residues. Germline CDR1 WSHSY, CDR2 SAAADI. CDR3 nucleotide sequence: TGCGCCAGCAGTGAGTCGAAGCCTCTAGAGCAGTACTTC. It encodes CASSESKPLEQYF.

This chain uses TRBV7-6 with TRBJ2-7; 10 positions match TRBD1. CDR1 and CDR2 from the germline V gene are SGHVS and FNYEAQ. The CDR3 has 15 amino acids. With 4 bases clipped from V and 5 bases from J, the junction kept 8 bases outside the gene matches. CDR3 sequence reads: CASSSGGTGVNEQYF. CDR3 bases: TGTGCCAGCAGCTCCGGGGGGACAGGGGTCAACGAGCAGTACTTC.

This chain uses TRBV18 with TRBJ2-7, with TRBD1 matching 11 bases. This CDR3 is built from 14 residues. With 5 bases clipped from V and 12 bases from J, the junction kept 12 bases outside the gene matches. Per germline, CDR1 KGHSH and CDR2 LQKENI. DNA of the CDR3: TGTGCCAGCTCAGACCGGGACAGGGGGTATTCGTGGTACTTC. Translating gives CASSDRDRGYSWYF.

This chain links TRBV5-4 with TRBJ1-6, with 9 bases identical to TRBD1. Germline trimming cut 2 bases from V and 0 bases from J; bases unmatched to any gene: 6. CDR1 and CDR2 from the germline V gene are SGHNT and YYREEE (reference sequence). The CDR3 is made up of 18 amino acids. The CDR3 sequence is CASSLRQGGSSYNSPLHF. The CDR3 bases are TGTGCCAGCAGCTTACGACAGGGGGGAAGCTCCTATAATTCACCCCTCCACTTT. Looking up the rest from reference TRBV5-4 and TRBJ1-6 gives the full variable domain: ETGVTQSPTHLIKTRGQQVTLRCSSQSGHNTVSWYQQALGQGPQFIFQYYREEENGRGNFPPRFSGLQFPNYSSELNVNALELDDSALYLCASSLRQGGSSYNSPLHFGNGTRLTVT.

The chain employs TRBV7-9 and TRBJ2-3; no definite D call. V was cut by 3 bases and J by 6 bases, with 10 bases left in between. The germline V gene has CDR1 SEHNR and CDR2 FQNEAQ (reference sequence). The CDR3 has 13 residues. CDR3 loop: CASSLGTRDTQYF. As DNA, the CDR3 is TGTGCCAGCAGCTTGGGAACTCGGGATACGCAGTATTTT.

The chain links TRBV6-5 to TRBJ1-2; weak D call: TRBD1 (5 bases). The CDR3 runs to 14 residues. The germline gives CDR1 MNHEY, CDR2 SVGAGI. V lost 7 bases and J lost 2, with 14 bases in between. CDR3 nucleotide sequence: TGTGCCAGCACCCTGGGCGCAGGGAACTATGGCTACACCTTC. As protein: CASTLGAGNYGYTF.

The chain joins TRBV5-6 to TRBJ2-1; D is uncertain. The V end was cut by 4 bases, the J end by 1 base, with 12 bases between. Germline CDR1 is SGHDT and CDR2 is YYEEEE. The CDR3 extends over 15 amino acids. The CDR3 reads CASSQDGRSYNEQFF. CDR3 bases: TGTGCCAGCAGCCAAGACGGACGGTCCTACAATGAGCAGTTCTTC.

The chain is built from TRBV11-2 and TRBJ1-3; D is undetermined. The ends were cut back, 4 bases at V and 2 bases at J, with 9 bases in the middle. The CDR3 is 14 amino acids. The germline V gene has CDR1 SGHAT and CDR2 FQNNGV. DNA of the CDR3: TGTGCCAGCAGCTCAGCTACCACTGGAAACACCATATATTTT. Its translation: CASSSATTGNTIYF.

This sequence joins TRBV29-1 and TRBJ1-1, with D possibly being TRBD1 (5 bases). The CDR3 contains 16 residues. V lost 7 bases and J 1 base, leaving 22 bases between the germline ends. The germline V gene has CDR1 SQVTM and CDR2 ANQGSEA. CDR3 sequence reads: CSAGGHGKGPNTEAFF. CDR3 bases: TGCAGCGCAGGAGGGCACGGTAAGGGGCCGAACACTGAAGCTTTCTTT.

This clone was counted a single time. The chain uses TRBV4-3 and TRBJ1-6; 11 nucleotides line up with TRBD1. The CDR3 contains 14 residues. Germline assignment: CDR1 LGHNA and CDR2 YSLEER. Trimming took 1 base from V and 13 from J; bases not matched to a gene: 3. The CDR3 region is CASSQGTGGSPLHF. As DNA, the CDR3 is TGCGCCAGCAGCCAAGGGACAGGGGGCTCCCCCCTCCACTTT.

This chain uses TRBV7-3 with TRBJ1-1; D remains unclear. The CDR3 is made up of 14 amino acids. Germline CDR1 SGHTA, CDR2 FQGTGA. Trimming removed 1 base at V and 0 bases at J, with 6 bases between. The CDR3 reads CASSLSSMNTEAFF. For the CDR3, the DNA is TGTGCCAGCAGCTTAAGCAGCATGAACACTGAAGCTTTCTTT.

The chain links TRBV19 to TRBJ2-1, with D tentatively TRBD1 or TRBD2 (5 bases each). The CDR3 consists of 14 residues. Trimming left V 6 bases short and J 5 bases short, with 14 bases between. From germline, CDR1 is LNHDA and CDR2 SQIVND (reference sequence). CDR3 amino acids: CASSPRDGDNEQFF. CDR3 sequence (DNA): TGTGCCAGTAGCCCCCGGGACGGAGACAATGAGCAGTTCTTC.

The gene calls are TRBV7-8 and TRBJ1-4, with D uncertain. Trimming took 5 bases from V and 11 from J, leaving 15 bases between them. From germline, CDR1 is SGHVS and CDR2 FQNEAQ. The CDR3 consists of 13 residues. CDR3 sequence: CASSGSEPAKLFF. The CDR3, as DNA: TGTGCCAGCAGCGGCTCGGAACCAGCCAAACTGTTTTTT.

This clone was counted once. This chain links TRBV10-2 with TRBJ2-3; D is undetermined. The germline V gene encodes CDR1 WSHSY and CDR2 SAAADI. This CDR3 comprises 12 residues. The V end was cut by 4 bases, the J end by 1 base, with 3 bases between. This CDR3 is CASSAGTDTQYF. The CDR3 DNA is TGCGCCAGCAGTGCCGGCACAGATACGCAGTATTTT.

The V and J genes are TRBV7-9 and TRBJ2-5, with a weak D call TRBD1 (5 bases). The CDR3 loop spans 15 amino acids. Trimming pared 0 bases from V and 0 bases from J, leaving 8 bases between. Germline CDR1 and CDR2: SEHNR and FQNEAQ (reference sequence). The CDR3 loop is CASSLADSHQETQYF. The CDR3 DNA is TGTGCCAGCAGCTTAGCCGACAGCCACCAAGAGACCCAGTACTTC.